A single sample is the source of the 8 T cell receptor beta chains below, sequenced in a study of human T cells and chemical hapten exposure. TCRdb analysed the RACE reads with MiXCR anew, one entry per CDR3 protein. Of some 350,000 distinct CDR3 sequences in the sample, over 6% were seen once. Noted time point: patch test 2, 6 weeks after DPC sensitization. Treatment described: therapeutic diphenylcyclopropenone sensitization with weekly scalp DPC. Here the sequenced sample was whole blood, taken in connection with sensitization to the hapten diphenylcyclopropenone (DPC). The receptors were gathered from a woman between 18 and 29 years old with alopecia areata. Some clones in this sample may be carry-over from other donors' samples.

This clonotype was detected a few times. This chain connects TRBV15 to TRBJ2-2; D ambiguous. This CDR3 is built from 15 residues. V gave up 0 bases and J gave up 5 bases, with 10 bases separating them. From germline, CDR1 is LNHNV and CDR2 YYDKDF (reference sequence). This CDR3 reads CATSRESQVTGELFF. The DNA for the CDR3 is TGTGCCACCAGCAGAGAGTCCCAAGTGACCGGGGAGCTGTTTTTT.

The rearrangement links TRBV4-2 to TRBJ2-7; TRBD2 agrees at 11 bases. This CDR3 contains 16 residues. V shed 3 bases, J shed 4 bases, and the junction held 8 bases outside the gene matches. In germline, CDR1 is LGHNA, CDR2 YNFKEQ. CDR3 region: CASSHDSSGGPYEQYF. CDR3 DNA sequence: TGTGCCAGCAGCCACGACTCTAGCGGGGGGCCATACGAGCAGTACTTC.

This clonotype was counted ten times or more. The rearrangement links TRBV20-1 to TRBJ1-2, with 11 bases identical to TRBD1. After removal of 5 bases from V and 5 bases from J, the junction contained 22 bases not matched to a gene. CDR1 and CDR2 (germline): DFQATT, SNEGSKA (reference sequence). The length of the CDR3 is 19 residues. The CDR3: CSARQGTGGSSETNYGYTF. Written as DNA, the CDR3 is TGCAGTGCTCGACAAGGGACAGGGGGATCCTCCGAAACAAATTATGGCTACACCTTC.

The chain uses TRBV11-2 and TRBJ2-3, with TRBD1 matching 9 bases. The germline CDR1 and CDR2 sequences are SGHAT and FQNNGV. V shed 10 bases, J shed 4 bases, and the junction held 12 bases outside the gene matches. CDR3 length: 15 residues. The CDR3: CATRTGDRVADTQYF. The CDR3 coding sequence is TGTGCCACCCGAACCGGGGACAGGGTTGCAGATACGCAGTATTTT.

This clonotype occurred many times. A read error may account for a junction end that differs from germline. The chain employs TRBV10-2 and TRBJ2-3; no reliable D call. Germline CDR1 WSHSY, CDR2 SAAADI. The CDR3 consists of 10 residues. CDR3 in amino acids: CASSRDTQYF. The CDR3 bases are TGCGCCAGCAGCAGAGATACGCAGTATTTT.

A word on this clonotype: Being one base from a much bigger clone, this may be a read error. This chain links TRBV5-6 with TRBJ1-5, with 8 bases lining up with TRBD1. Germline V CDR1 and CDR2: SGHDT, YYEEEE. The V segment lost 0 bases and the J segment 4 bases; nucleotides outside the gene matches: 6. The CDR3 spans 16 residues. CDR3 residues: CASSLDPGGTNQPQHF. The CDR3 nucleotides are TGTGCCAGCAGCTTGGACCCAGGGGGCACAAATCAGCCCCAGCATTTT.

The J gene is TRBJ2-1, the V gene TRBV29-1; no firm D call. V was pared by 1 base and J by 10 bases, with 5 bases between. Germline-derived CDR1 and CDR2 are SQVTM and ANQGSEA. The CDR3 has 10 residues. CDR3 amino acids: CSVEVTEQFF. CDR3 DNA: TGCAGCGTTGAAGTCACCGAGCAGTTCTTC.

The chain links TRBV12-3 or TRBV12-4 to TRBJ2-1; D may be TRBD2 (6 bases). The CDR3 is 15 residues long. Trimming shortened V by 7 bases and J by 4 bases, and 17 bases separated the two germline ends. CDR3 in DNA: TGTGCCAGCACCCCTCCGAGCGGGCTTTACAATGAGCAGTTCTTC. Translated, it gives CASTPPSGLYNEQFF.